A single sample is the source of the 10 T cell receptor beta chains below, sequenced in a study of blood T cell repertoires in COVID-19 (dated by TCRdb to the early 2020s). The library was generated by the immunoSEQ multiplex PCR assay. The table comes from immuneACCESS by way of TCRdb, which keeps in-frame sequences with V and J called. Part of the clones is missing from these tables; in studies checked, under half for an unresolved V gene and the rest for unknown reasons. The sample table lists about 120,000 clones, 85% to 90% of them with a count of one. The top ten hold 25% to 30% of the sample. Sequencing was done on a sample of peripheral blood. The receptors stem from an elderly woman with acute or convalescent COVID-19.

CDR3 DNA sequence: TGTGCCAGCAGAAGAATAACAGGAAACTCTGGGGCCAACGTCCTGACTTTC. It encodes CASRRITGNSGANVLTF. This chain joins TRBV11-2 and TRBJ2-6; perhaps TRBD1 as D (5 bases). CDR3 size: 17 residues. In germline, CDR1 is SGHAT, CDR2 FQNNGV. Trimming shortened V by 6 bases and J by 0 bases, and 15 bases separated the two germline ends.

The chain uses TRBV4-1 and TRBJ1-5; D perhaps matches TRBD1 (6 bases). Trimming left V 4 bases short and J 4 bases short, with 17 bases between. Looked up from germline, CDR1 is MGHRA and CDR2 is YSYEKL. This CDR3 region has 16 residues. The CDR3 region is CASSRGYDRQNQPQHF. The CDR3 DNA sequence: TGCGCCAGCAGCCGGGGGTACGACAGGCAGAATCAGCCCCAGCATTTT.

V is TRBV3-1 (or the pseudogene TRBV3-2) and J is TRBJ1-1; no definite D call. Germline loops: CDR1 LGHDT, CDR2 YNNKEL (reference sequence). The CDR3 contains 14 residues. Trimming stripped 0 bases from V and 1 base from J, with 6 bases between. CDR3: CASSQDRENTEAFF. The CDR3 DNA follows: TGTGCCAGCAGCCAAGATCGGGAGAACACTGAAGCTTTCTTT.

This sequence joins TRBV28 and TRBJ1-6, with D possibly matching TRBD1 (5 bases). The CDR3 is 11 residues long. Per germline, CDR1 MDHEN and CDR2 SYDVKM. V was clipped by 4 bases and J by 12 bases, with 7 bases between them. For the CDR3, the DNA is TGTGCCAGCAGTTCCAGGGTACCCCTCCACTTT. Translation: CASSSRVPLHF.

V usage is TRBV7-8 and J usage is TRBJ1-5; D gene uncertain. The CDR3 has 13 residues. The germline gives CDR1 SGHVS, CDR2 FQNEAQ. V lost 2 bases and J 5 bases, leaving 7 bases between the germline ends. CDR3 sequence (DNA): TGTGCCAGCAGCTTATACAGAGATCAGCCCCAGCATTTT. This translates into CASSLYRDQPQHF. The variable domain in full, with the rest retrieved from reference TRBV7-8 and TRBJ1-5, is GAGVSQSPRYKVAKRGQDVALRCDPISGHVSLFWYQQALGQGPEFLTYFQNEAQLDKSGLPSDRFFAERPEGSVSTLKIQRTQQEDSAVYLCASSLYRDQPQHFGDGTRLSIL.

The rearrangement links TRBV12-2 to TRBJ1-1. TRBV12-2 represents a pseudogene. The CDR3 extends over 15 amino acids. The CDR3 is CASRLDTVRNTEAFF. In DNA form, the CDR3 reads TGTGCAAGTCGCTTAGATACCGTGCGGAACACTGAAGCTTTCTTT.

J is TRBJ2-5 and V is TRBV5-1, with 8 positions matching TRBD2. Looked up from germline, CDR1 is SGHRS and CDR2 is YFSETQ. The trim removed 0 bases at V and 1 base at J, leaving 5 bases unmatched. The CDR3 is made up of 16 amino acids. The CDR3 nucleotides read TGCGCCAGCAGCTTGGGTCCAGCGGGGGCCCAAGAGACCCAGTACTTC. Its protein is CASSLGPAGAQETQYF.

The genes are TRBV9 and TRBJ2-7; a possible D gene is TRBD1 (6 bases). The V end was cut by 2 bases, the J end by 3 bases, with 12 bases between. The CDR3 loop spans 14 amino acids. The germline CDR1 and CDR2 sequences are SGDLS and YYNGEE. The CDR3 is CASSVSQGSYEQYF. CDR3 sequence (DNA): TGTGCCAGCAGCGTTAGCCAGGGGAGCTACGAGCAGTACTTC. The full variable domain, completed using reference TRBV9 and TRBJ2-7, is DSGVTQTPKHLITATGQRVTLRCSPRSGDLSVYWYQQSLDQGLQFLIQYYNGEERAKGNILERFSAQQFPDLHSELNLSSLELGDSALYFCASSVSQGSYEQYFGPGTRLTVT.

The chain links TRBV11-3 to TRBJ1-1; no clear D. V lost 0 bases and J 3 bases, leaving 5 bases between the germline ends. Germline V CDR1 and CDR2: SGHNT, YENEEA. The CDR3 length is 13 residues. In DNA form, the CDR3 reads TGTGCCAGCAGCTTAGATCTATACACTGAAGCTTTCTTT. It yields the protein CASSLDLYTEAFF.

In DNA form, the CDR3 reads TGTGCCAGCAGCTTAGCCCCGGGACACCTCACAGATACGCAGTATTTT. Its translation is CASSLAPGHLTDTQYF. The rearrangement joins TRBV7-2 to TRBJ2-3; TRBD1 is a possible D gene (6 bases). The germline CDR1 and CDR2 sequences are SGHTA and FQGNSA. The length of the CDR3 is 16 residues. V shed 0 bases and J shed 2 bases, with 12 bases lying between them.